One and the same sample provided the 18 T cell receptor beta chains below, sequenced in a study of early T cells in non-severe SARS-CoV-2 infection. Using its own MiXCR run on the 5' RACE reads, TCRdb lists one record per CDR3 protein. The sample lists around 82,000 distinct CDR3 sequences, around 11% occurring once. Input material: whole blood. The origin of the receptors is an adult who was a healthcare worker with PCR-confirmed SARS-CoV-2 infection or an uninfected control (not recorded which).

This clonotype was seen repeatedly, ten times or more. CDR3 sequence reads: CASSFRGTGGQETQYF. CDR3 sequence (DNA): TGTGCCAGCAGCTTCCGAGGGACAGGGGGCCAAGAGACCCAGTACTTC. The rearrangement links TRBV7-6 to TRBJ2-5; the match to TRBD1 covers 11 bases. V trimming: 3 bases; J trimming: 1 base; junction bases outside the gene matches: 4. This CDR3 is built from 16 residues. The V gene's germline CDR1 is SGHVS and CDR2 FNYEAQ. Complete variable domain (other parts from reference TRBV7-6 and TRBJ2-5): GAGVSQSPRYKVTKRGQDVALRCDPISGHVSLYWYRQALGQGPEFLTYFNYEAQQDKSGLPNDRFSAERPEGSISTLTIQRTEQRDSAMYRCASSFRGTGGQETQYFGPGTRLLVL.

V gene TRBV7-2 combines with J gene TRBJ2-1; TRBD1 or TRBD2 may be the D gene (6 bases each). The V and J ends lost 1 base and 2 bases respectively, with 12 bases between them. The CDR3 is 16 amino acids. CDR1 and CDR2 from the germline V gene are SGHTA and FQGNSA. DNA for the CDR3: TGTGCCAGCAGCTTAGTTAAAGGGGGGACCTACAATGAGCAGTTCTTC. This translates into CASSLVKGGTYNEQFF. The full variable domain, in which reference TRBV7-2 and TRBJ2-1 provide the parts outside the CDR3, is GAGVSQSPSNKVTEKGKDVELRCDPISGHTALYWYRQSLGQGLEFLIYFQGNSAPDKSGLPSDRFSAERTGGSVSTLTIQRTQQEDSAVYLCASSLVKGGTYNEQFFGPGTRLTVL.

This clonotype was observed many times. Relative to the germline gene, one junction end is altered; a read error may explain this. The V and J genes are TRBV7-8 and TRBJ2-3; D is unclear. The CDR3 covers 15 residues. Germline V gene sequence: CDR1 SGHVS, CDR2 FQNEAQ. CDR3 DNA sequence: TGTGCCAGCAGCTTAGACCTTAGCAGGCCCCCAAAGAAGGATTTT. Translating gives CASSLDLSRPPKKDF.

The rearrangement uses TRBV7-9 and TRBJ2-1, with 7 bases lining up with TRBD2. This CDR3 has 12 residues. J lost 14 bases, V lost 3 bases, and 7 bases had no gene match. Germline CDR1 SEHNR, CDR2 FQNEAQ (reference sequence). The CDR3 reads CASSLLRGVEFF. CDR3 sequence (DNA): TGTGCCAGCAGCTTGCTCCGGGGGGTAGAGTTCTTC.

The chain's CDR3 is CASSMPGGTGAETQYF. For the CDR3, the DNA is TGTGCCAGCAGTATGCCGGGAGGGACAGGGGCCGAGACCCAGTACTTC. The genes are TRBV6-6 and TRBJ2-5; 10 bases fit TRBD1. The germline V gene has CDR1 MNHNY and CDR2 SVGAGI (reference sequence). The CDR3 contains 16 residues. V shed 5 bases, J shed 5 bases, and the junction held 11 bases outside the gene matches.

The V call is TRBV6-6, the J call TRBJ1-5, with D possibly TRBD1 on 6 matching bases. V lost 6 bases and J 4 bases, leaving 16 bases between the germline ends. This CDR3 region has 15 residues. Germline CDR1 is MNHNY and CDR2 is SVGAGI (reference sequence). The CDR3, as DNA: TGTGCCAGCAGAGATACAGGGTCTTCTAATCAGCCCCAGCATTTT. This translates into CASRDTGSSNQPQHF.

This clonotype was counted only a few times. V is TRBV29-1 and J is TRBJ2-5; 10 bases align to TRBD1. Germline V lookup: CDR1 SQVTM, CDR2 ANQGSEA. The junction had 10 bases not matched to a gene; V was cut back by 0 bases and J by 3 bases. The CDR3 loop spans 17 amino acids. The CDR3, as DNA: TGCAGCGTTGAAGATTGGGGCTTCGGGACAGGGGAAGAGACCCAGTACTTC. Protein: CSVEDWGFGTGEETQYF.

This clonotype has more than one count but fewer than ten. The chain couples TRBV12-3 or TRBV12-4 to TRBJ2-3; D possibly corresponds to TRBD1 (5 bases). The CDR3 is 12 residues long. Between the trimmed V and J ends, which lost 4 bases and 5 bases, there was a span of 7 bases. The CDR3 sequence is CASSYQGDTQYF. CDR3 coding DNA: TGTGCCAGCAGTTATCAGGGAGATACGCAGTATTTT.

CDR3 sequence (DNA): TGTGCCTGGAGTGTTGGGGTGGTCGCCAAAAACATTCAGTACTTC. It yields the protein CAWSVGVVAKNIQYF. J is TRBJ2-4 and V is TRBV30; D is unresolved. This CDR3 region has 15 residues. V shed 0 bases and J shed 1 base, with 10 bases lying between them. Germline assignment: CDR1 GTSNPN and CDR2 SVGIG (reference sequence). The variable domain in full, with the rest retrieved from reference TRBV30 and TRBJ2-4, is SQTIHQWPATLVQPVGSPLSLECTVEGTSNPNLYWYRQAAGRGLQLLFYSVGIGQISSEVPQNLSASRPQDRQFILSSKKLLLSDSGFYLCAWSVGVVAKNIQYFGAGTRLSVL.

This chain connects TRBV9 to TRBJ2-7; D gene ambiguous. Germline V gene sequence: CDR1 SGDLS, CDR2 YYNGEE. The CDR3 contains 14 residues. V was pared by 0 bases and J by 3 bases, with 10 bases between. The CDR3 spells CASSVARLDYEQYF. The CDR3 bases are TGTGCCAGCAGCGTAGCAAGGCTGGACTACGAGCAGTACTTC. Complete variable domain (other parts from reference TRBV9 and TRBJ2-7): DSGVTQTPKHLITATGQRVTLRCSPRSGDLSVYWYQQSLDQGLQFLIQYYNGEERAKGNILERFSAQQFPDLHSELNLSSLELGDSALYFCASSVARLDYEQYFGPGTRLTVT.

This clonotype has only a few counts. This chain links TRBV2 with TRBJ2-7; no reliable D call. Germline CDR1 is SNHLY and CDR2 is FYNNEI. Trimming shortened V by 6 bases and J by 7 bases, and 10 bases separated the two germline ends. The CDR3 spans 11 residues. DNA of the CDR3: TGTGCCAGCAGAGCCGAGTCTGAGCAGTACTTC. Its translation: CASRAESEQYF.

The V and J genes are TRBV12-3 or TRBV12-4 and TRBJ2-3, with TRBD2 as a possible D gene (5 bases). The CDR3 is 16 amino acids. Trimming removed 1 base at V and 4 bases at J, with 15 bases between. For the CDR3, the DNA is TGTGCCAGCAGTTTAGGTGGCCAAGCCGGGGCAGATACGCAGTATTTT. Translating gives CASSLGGQAGADTQYF.

The chain joins TRBV3-1 to TRBJ1-2, with TRBD1 matching 8 bases. V shed 3 bases, J shed 4 bases, and the junction held 7 bases outside the gene matches. Germline CDR1 and CDR2: LGHDT and YNNKEL (reference sequence). This CDR3 is 15 amino acids long. CDR3 residues: CASSQRGGQGYGYTF. Written as DNA, the CDR3 is TGTGCCAGCAGCCAGAGGGGAGGACAGGGCTATGGCTACACCTTC.

The chain employs TRBV9 and TRBJ2-2; TRBD1 is a possible D gene (5 bases). The CDR3 is made up of 13 amino acids. Germline CDR1 is SGDLS and CDR2 is YYNGEE. V gave up 1 base and J gave up 7 bases, with 8 bases separating them. CDR3 DNA: TGTGCCAGCAGCGTATTGGGGCTCGGGGAGCTGTTTTTT. Its protein product is CASSVLGLGELFF.

This clonotype was detected many times. J is TRBJ1-2 and V is TRBV7-9; D not resolved. Germline V gene data show CDR1 as SEHNR and CDR2 as FQNEAQ (reference sequence). This CDR3 region has 17 residues. V gave up 2 bases and J gave up 4 bases, with 20 bases separating them. CDR3 region: CASSLPSYSFEVYGYTF. For the CDR3, the DNA is TGTGCCAGCAGCTTACCCTCTTACAGCTTTGAGGTCTATGGCTACACCTTC.

In this sample, this clonotype turned up a few times. The chain uses TRBV12-5 and TRBJ2-3; tentative D call: TRBD2 (6 bases). Trimming removed 1 base at V and 2 bases at J, with 16 bases between. The length of the CDR3 is 17 residues. Germline CDR1 and CDR2: LGHNT and FRNRAP. As DNA, the CDR3 is TGTGCTAGTGGTTTGGGCCTCTCCGGGGGTAACACAGATACGCAGTATTTT. Translation gives CASGLGLSGGNTDTQYF.

The chain employs TRBV18 and TRBJ1-1; no firm D call. This CDR3 contains 14 residues. Germline V CDR1 and CDR2: KGHSH, LQKENI. Trimming took off 2 bases at V and 1 base at J, with 8 bases between the two ends. The CDR3 loop reads CASSPLAENTEAFF. The CDR3 DNA sequence: TGTGCCAGCTCACCATTGGCCGAGAACACTGAAGCTTTCTTT.

Many counts were recorded for this clonotype. This chain connects TRBV19 to TRBJ1-5; 8 bases line up with TRBD1. The CDR3 covers 16 residues. J gave up 6 bases and V 3 bases, and 10 bases lay outside the gene matches. Germline V gene lookup returns CDR1 LNHDA and CDR2 SQIVND (reference sequence). CDR3 protein: CASSIPGQGGSQPQHF. Written as DNA, the CDR3 is TGTGCCAGTAGTATTCCCGGACAGGGTGGGAGTCAGCCCCAGCATTTT. The full variable domain, in which reference TRBV19 and TRBJ1-5 provide the parts outside the CDR3, is DGGITQSPKYLFRKEGQNVTLSCEQNLNHDAMYWYRQDPGQGLRLIYYSQIVNDFQKGDIAEGYSVSREKKESFPLTVTSAQKNPTAFYLCASSIPGQGGSQPQHFGDGTRLSIL.